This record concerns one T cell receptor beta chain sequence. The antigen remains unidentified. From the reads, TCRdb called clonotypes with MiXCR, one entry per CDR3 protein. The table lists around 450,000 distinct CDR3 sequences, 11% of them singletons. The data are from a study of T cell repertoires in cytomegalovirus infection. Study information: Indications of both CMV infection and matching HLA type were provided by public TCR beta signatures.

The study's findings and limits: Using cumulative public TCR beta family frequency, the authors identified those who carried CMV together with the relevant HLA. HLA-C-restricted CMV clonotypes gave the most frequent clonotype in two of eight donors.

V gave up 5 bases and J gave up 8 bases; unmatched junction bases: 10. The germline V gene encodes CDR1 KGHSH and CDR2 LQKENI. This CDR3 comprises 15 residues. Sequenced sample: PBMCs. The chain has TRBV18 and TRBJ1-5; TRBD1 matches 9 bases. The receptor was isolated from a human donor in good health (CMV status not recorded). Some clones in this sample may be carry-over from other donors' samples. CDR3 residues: CASSRRTGGAEPQHF. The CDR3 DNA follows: TGTGCCAGCTCAAGGAGAACAGGGGGCGCGGAGCCCCAGCATTTT.